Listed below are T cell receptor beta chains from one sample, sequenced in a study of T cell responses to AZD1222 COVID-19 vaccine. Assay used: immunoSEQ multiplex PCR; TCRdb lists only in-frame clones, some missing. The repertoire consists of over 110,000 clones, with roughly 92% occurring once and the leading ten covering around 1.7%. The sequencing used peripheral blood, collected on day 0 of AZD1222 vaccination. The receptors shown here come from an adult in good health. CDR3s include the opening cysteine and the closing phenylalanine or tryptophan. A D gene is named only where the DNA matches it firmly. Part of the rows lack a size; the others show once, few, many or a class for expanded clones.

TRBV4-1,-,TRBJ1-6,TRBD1,CAIYRQGSGSPLHF,TGCGCCATCTACCGACAGGGTTCGGGTTCACCCCTCCACTTT
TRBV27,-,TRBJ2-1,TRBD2,CASSLLRPSGLEQFF,TGTGCCAGCAGTTTACTCCGCCCTAGCGGCCTAGAGCAGTTCTTC
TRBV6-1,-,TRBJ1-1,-,CASSEVAEAFF,TGTGCCAGCAGTGAGGTGGCTGAAGCTTTCTTT
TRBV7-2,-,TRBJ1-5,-,CASSSNGRDNQPQHF,TGTGCCAGCAGCTCGAACGGAAGGGACAATCAGCCCCAGCATTTT
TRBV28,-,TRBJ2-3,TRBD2,CASSWTSGADTQYF,TGTGCCAGCAGTTGGACTAGCGGTGCAGATACGCAGTATTTT
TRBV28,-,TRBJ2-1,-,CASESLNGKRNEQFF,TGTGCCAGCGAAAGCTTAAATGGGAAGCGCAATGAGCAGTTCTTC
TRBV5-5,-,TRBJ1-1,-,CASSLSMYEAFF,TGTGCCAGCAGCCTATCAATGTATGAAGCTTTCTTT
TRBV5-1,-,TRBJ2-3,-,CASSFGAAGEGTQYF,TGCGCCAGCAGCTTCGGGGCGGCAGGAGAGGGTACGCAGTATTTT
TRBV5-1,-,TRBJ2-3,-,CASSPNDGTDTQYF,TGCGCCAGCAGCCCAAATGACGGCACAGATACGCAGTATTTT
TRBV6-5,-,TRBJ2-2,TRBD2,CASSSKREYTGELFF,TGTGCCAGCAGTTCCAAGCGGGAGTACACCGGGGAGCTGTTTTTT
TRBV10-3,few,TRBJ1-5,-,CAISESEMLWNQPQHF,TGTGCCATCAGTGAGTCGGAGATGCTGTGGAATCAGCCCCAGCATTTT
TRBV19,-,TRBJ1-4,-,CASSISSTNEKLFF,TGTGCCAGTAGTATCAGCTCAACTAATGAAAAACTGTTTTTT
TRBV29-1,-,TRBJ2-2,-,CSGGVSGELFF,TGCAGCGGAGGGGTTTCCGGGGAGCTGTTTTTT
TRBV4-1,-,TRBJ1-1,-,CASSQIQGDTEAFF,TGCGCCAGCAGCCAAATACAGGGAGACACTGAAGCTTTCTTT
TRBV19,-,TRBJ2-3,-,CASTSQGFGTDTQYF,TGTGCCAGTACCTCCCAGGGCTTTGGCACAGATACGCAGTATTTT
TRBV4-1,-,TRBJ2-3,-,CASSQARGRISTDTQYF,TGCGCCAGCAGCCAGGCGCGGGGCAGGATTAGCACAGATACGCAGTATTTT
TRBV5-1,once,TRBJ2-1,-,CASSLGPSYNEQFF,TGCGCCAGCAGCTTAGGTCCCTCCTACAATGAGCAGTTCTTC
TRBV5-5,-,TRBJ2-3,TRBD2,CASSTGLAGGQPIDTQYF,TGTGCCAGCAGCACGGGACTAGCGGGAGGACAACCAATAGATACGCAGTATTTT
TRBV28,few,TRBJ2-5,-,CASRWTGSRSTQYF,TGTGCCAGCAGGTGGACGGGTTCAAGATCGACCCAGTACTTC
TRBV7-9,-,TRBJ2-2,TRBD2,CASSFGLAGVAGELFF,TGTGCCAGCAGCTTCGGGCTAGCGGGAGTTGCCGGGGAGCTGTTTTTT
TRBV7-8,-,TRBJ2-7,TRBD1,CASSFRGRPYEQYF,TGTGCCAGCAGCTTTAGGGGGCGCCCCTACGAGCAGTACTTC
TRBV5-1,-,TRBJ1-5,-,CASSLGSDYNQPQHF,TGCGCCAGCAGCTTGGGGTCAGATTACAATCAGCCCCAGCATTTT
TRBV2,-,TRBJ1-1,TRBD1,CASSEGRGLTEAFF,TGTGCCAGCAGTGAAGGCAGGGGGCTGACTGAAGCTTTCTTT
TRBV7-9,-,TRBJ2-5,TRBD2,CASSQTSGSTETQYF,TGTGCCAGCAGCCAGACTAGCGGGAGTACAGAGACCCAGTACTTC
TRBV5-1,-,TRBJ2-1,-,CASSLVGDSQFKFF,TGCGCCAGCAGCTTGGTTGGCGACAGCCAATTCAAGTTCTTC
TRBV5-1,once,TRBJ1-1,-,CASSFQEATEAFF,TGCGCCAGCAGCTTCCAGGAGGCCACTGAAGCTTTCTTT
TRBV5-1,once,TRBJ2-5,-,CASSLGDQETQYF,TGCGCCAGCAGCTTGGGGGACCAAGAGACCCAGTACTTC
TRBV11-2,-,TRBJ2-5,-,CASSLARQETQYF,TGTGCCAGCAGCTTAGCGCGACAAGAGACCCAGTACTTC
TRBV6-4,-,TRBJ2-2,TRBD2,CASSDEASGTGELFF,TGTGCCAGCAGTGACGAGGCTAGCGGGACCGGGGAGCTGTTTTTT
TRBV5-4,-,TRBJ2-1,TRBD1,CASSLGQGARNEQFF,TGTGCCAGCAGCTTGGGACAGGGGGCGAGGAATGAGCAGTTCTTC
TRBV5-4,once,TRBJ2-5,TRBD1,CASSWRQGQQETQYF,TGTGCCAGCAGCTGGAGACAGGGCCAACAAGAGACCCAGTACTTC
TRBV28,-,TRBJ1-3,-,CASSYPLRNTIYF,TGTGCCAGCAGTTACCCCCTCAGAAACACCATATATTTT
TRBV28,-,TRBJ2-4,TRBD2,CASSLDSGTSKNIQYF,TGTGCCAGCAGTTTAGATTCCGGGACTAGCAAAAACATTCAGTACTTC
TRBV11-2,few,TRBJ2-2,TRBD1,CASSLTWTGGLRDTGELFF,TGTGCCAGCAGCCTTACTTGGACAGGGGGCTTGCGGGACACCGGGGAGCTGTTTTTT
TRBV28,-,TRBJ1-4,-,CASKTTGFEKLFF,TGTGCCAGCAAAACCACAGGGTTTGAAAAACTGTTTTTT
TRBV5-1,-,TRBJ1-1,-,CASSQVGSEAEAFF,TGCGCCAGCAGCCAGGTTGGGTCAGAAGCTGAAGCTTTCTTT
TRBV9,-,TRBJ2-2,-,CASSVVGGVTGELFF,TGTGCCAGCAGCGTAGTTGGAGGTGTCACCGGGGAGCTGTTTTTT
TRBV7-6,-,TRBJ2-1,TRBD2,CASSRASGRASGYNEQFF,TGTGCCAGCAGCCGTGCTAGCGGGAGGGCCTCAGGATACAATGAGCAGTTCTTC
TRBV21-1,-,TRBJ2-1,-,CAKKWEGSSYNEQFF,TGTGCGAAGAAGTGGGAGGGAAGCTCCTACAATGAGCAGTTCTTC
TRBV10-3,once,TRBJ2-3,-,CAISVHTDTQYF,TGTGCCATCTCCGTGCACACAGATACGCAGTATTTT
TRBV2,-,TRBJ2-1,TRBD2,CASSEAGLAYNEQFF,TGTGCCAGCAGTGAGGCGGGACTAGCATACAATGAGCAGTTCTTC
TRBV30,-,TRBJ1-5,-,CAWSVLGGSNQPQHF,TGTGCCTGGAGTGTACTCGGAGGGAGCAATCAGCCCCAGCATTTT
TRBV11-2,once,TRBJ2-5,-,CASSAGGLGDQETQYF,TGTGCCAGCAGCGCCGGAGGCTTGGGCGATCAAGAGACCCAGTACTTC
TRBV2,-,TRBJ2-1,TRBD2,CASTPPASGRSSYNEQFF,TGTGCCAGCACTCCTCCCGCTAGCGGGAGGTCTTCCTACAATGAGCAGTTCTTC
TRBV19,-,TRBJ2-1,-,CASSRVSEKQFF,TGTGCCAGTAGTAGAGTGAGTGAGAAGCAGTTCTTC
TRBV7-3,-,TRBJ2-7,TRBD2,CASSRAGVLDEQYF,TGTGCCAGCAGCAGAGCGGGAGTACTTGACGAGCAGTACTTC
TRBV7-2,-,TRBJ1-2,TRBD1,CASSPDRGKGYTF,TGTGCCAGCAGCCCGGACAGGGGCAAGGGCTACACCTTC
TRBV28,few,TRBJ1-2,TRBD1,CASSPGDRYYGYTF,TGTGCCAGCAGTCCAGGGGACAGGTACTATGGCTACACCTTC
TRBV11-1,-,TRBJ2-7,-,CASSFGSSYEQYF,TGTGCCAGCAGCTTCGGGAGCTCCTACGAGCAGTACTTC
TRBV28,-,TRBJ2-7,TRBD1,CASTNRGYEQYF,TGTGCCAGCACAAACAGGGGATACGAGCAGTACTTC
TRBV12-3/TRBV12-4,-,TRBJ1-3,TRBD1,CASRGTAGNTIYF,TGTGCCAGCAGGGGGACAGCTGGAAACACCATATATTTT
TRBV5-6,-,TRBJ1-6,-,CASSLSGSSYNSPLHF,TGTGCCAGCAGCTTGTCTGGTAGCTCCTATAATTCACCCCTCCACTTT
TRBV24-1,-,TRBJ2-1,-,CATAGVSYNEQFF,TGTGCCACCGCCGGGGTGTCCTACAATGAGCAGTTCTTC
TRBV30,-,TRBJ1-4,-,CAWSPSSGYEKLFF,TGTGCCTGGAGTCCTTCCTCGGGCTATGAAAAACTGTTTTTT
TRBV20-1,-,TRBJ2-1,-,CSAGVAGGNEQFF,TGCAGTGCTGGTGTGGCTGGGGGGAATGAGCAGTTCTTC
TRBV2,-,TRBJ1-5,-,CASTGGSGNQPQHF,TGTGCCAGCACTGGAGGGAGCGGCAATCAGCCCCAGCATTTT
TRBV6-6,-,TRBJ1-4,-,CASSYEGRVYEKLFF,TGTGCCAGCAGTTACGAGGGCAGGGTTTATGAAAAACTGTTTTTT
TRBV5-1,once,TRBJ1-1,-,CASSLTGMNTEAFF,TGCGCCAGCAGCTTGACAGGCATGAACACTGAAGCTTTCTTT